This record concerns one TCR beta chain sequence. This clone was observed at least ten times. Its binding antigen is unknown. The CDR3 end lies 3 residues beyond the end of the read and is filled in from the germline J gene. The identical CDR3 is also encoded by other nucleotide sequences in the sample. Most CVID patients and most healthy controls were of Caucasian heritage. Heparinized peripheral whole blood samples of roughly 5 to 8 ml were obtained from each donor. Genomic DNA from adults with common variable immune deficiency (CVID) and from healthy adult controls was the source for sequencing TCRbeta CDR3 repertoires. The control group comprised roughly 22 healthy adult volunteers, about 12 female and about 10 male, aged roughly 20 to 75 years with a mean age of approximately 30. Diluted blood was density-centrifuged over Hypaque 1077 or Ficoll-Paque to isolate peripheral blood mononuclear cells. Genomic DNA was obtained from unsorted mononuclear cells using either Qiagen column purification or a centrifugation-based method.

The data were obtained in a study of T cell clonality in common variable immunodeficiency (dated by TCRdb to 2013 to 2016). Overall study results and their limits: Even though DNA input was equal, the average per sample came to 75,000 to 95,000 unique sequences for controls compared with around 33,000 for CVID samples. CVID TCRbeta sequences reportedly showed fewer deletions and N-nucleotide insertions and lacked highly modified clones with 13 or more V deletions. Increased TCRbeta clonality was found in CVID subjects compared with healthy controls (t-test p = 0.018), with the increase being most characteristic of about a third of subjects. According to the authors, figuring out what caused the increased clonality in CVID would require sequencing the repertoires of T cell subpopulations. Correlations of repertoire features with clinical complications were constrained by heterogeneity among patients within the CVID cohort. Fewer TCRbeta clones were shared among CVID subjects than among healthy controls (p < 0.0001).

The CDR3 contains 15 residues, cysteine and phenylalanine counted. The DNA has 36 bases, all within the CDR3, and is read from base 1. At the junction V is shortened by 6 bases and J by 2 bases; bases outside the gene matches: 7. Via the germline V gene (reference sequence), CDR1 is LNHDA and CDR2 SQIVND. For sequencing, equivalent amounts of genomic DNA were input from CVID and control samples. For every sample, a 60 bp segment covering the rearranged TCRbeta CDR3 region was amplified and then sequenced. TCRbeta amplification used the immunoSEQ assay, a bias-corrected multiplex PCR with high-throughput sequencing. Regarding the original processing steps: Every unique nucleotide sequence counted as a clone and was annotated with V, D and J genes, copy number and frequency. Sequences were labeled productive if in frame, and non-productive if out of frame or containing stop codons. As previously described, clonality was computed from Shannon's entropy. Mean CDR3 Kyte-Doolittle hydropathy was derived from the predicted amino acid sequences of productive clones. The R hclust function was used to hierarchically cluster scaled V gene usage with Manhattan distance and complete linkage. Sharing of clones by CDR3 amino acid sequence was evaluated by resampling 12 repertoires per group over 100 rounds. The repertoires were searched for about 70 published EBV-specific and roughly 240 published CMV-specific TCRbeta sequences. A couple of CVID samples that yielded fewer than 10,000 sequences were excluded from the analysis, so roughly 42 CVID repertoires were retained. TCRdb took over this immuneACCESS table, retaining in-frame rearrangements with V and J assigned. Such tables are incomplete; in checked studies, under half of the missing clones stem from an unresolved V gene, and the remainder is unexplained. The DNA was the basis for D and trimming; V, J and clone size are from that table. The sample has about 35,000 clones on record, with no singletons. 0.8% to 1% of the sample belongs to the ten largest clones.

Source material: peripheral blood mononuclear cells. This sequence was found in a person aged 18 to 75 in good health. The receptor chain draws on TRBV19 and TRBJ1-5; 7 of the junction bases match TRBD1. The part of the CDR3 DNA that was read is TGTGCCAGTAGCAACCGACAGGGCCGCAATCAGCCC. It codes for CASSNRQGRNQP. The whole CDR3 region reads CASSNRQGRNQPQHF.